This TCR beta chain is from a study of identical twins. Trimming left V 4 bases short and J 5 bases short, with 23 bases between. Germline V CDR1 and CDR2: LGHDT, YNNKEL (reference sequence). This CDR3 is built from 17 residues. Overall study results and limits: Modelling approaches yielded underestimates of out-of-frame TCR alpha sharing between monozygotic twins.

This clonotype was counted at least ten times. Its antigen is unidentified. Template switching created a universal primer site, and the cDNA included unique molecular identifiers. From the 5' RACE reads, TCRdb called clonotypes with MiXCR, one entry per CDR3 protein. This sample has about 220,000 distinct CDR3 sequences; 6.5% occur once, and the top ten carry just over 14%. The sample was also reused in another study, on T cells expressing NK-cell markers. As reported in that work: In several experiments, sorting was confined to alpha-beta TCR T cells through use of an anti-gamma-delta TCR antibody. A few donors likewise had their CD3+CD56-NKG2C+ fraction led by these clonotypes.

The sample comprised CD8+ T cells sorted from blood. The receptor was derived from a woman aged 18-30 years in good health. The chain links TRBV3-1 to TRBJ2-5; maybe TRBD2 (6 bases). The CDR3, as DNA: TGTGCCAGCAGCCCACAACTAGCAAGGGCGAGTAGTGAGACCCAGTACTTC. Residues: CASSPQLARASSETQYF.